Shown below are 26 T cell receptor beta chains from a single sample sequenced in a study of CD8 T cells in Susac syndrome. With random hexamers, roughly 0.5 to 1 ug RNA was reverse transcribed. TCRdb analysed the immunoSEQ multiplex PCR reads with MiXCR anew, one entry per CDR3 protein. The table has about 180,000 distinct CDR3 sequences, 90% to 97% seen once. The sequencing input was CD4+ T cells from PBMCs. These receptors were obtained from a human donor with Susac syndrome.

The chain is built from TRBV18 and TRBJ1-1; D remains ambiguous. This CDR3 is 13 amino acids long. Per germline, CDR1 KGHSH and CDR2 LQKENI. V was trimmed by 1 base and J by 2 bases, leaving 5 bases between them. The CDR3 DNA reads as TGTGCCAGCTCACCACTCGACAACACTGAAGCTTTCTTT. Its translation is CASSPLDNTEAFF.

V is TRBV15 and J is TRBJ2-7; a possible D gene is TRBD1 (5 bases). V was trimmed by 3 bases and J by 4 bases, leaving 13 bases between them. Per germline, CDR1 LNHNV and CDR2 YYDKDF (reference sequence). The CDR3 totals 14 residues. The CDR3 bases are TGTGCCACCAGCAGGCCAGGGCCGAGGTACGAGCAGTACGTC. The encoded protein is CATSRPGPRYEQYV.

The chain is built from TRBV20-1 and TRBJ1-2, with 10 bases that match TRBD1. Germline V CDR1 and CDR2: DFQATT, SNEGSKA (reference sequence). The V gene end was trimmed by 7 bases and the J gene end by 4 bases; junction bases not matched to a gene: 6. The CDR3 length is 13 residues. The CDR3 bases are TGCAGTGTCCCGGGACAGGGGATCTATGGCTACACCTTC. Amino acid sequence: CSVPGQGIYGYTF.

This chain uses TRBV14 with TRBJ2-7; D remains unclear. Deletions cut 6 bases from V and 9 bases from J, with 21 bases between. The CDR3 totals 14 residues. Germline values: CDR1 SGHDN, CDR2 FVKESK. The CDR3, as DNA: TGTGCCAGCAGTCCCACGGTCCCGGTGGAAGGGCAGTACTTC. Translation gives CASSPTVPVEGQYF.

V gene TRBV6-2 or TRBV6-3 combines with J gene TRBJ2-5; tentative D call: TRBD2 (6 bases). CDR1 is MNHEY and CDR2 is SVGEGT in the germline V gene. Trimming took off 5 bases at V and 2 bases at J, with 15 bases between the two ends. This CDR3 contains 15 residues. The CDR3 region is CASSKPGTEQETQYF. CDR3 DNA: TGTGCCAGCAGTAAGCCCGGGACTGAGCAAGAGACCCAGTACTTC.

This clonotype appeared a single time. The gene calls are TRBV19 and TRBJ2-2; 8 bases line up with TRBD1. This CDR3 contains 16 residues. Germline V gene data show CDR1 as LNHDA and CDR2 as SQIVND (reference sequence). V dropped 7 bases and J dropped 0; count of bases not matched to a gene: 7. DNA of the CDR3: TGTGCCAGTACCACGACAGGGGTCACGAACACCGGGGAGCTGTTTTTT. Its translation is CASTTTGVTNTGELFF.

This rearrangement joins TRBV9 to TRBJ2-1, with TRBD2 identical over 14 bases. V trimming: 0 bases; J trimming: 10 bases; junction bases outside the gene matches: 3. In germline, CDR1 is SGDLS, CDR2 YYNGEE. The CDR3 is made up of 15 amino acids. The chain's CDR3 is CASSVATSGGGEQFF. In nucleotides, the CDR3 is TGTGCCAGCAGCGTAGCGACTAGCGGGGGGGGAGAGCAGTTCTTC.

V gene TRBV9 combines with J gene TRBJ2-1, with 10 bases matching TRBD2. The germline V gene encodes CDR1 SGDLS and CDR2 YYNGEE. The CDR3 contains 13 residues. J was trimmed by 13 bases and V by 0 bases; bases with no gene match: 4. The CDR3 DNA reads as TGTGCCAGCAGCGTAGTCCTAGCGGGAGATCAGTTCTTC. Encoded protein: CASSVVLAGDQFF.

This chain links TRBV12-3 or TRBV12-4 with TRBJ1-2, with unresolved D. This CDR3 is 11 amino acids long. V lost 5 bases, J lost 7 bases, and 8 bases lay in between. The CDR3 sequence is CASSRRGGYTF. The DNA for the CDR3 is TGTGCCAGCAGTAGACGGGGTGGCTACACCTTC.

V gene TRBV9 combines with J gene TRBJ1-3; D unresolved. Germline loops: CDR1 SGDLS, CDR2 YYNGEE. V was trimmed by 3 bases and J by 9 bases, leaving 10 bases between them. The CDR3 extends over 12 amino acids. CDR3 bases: TGTGCCAGCAGCGATGACACCCTCACCATATATTTT. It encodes CASSDDTLTIYF.

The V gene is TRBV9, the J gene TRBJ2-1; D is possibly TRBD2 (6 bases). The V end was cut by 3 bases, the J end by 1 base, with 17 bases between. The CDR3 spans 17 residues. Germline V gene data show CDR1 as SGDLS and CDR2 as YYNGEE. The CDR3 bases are TGTGCCAGCAGCGCCCGGGGGAGTTCCTTATCCTACAATGAGCAGTTCTTC. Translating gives CASSARGSSLSYNEQFF.

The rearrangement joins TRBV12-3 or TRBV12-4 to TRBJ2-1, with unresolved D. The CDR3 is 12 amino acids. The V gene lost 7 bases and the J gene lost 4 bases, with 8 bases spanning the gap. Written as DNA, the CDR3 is TGTGCCAGCACCTCCAGGTACAATGAGCAGTTCTTC. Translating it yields CASTSRYNEQFF.

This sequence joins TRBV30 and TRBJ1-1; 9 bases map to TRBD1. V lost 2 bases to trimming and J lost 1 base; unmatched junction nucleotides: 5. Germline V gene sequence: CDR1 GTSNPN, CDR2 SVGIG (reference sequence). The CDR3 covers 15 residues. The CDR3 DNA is TGTGCCTGGAGTCCCCTGGGACAGGGGAACACTGAAGCTTTCTTT. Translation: CAWSPLGQGNTEAFF.

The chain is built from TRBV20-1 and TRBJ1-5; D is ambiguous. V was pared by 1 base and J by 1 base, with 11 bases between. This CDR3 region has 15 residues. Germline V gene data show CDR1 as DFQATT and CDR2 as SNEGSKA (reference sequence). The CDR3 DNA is TGCAGTGCTAGAGTGGAGGGTAGGAGCAATCAGCCCCAGCATTTT. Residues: CSARVEGRSNQPQHF.

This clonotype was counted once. The CDR3 is CASSFRDVNEQFF. The CDR3 DNA reads TGTGCCAGCAGTTTTAGGGATGTCAATGAGCAGTTCTTC. The chain recombines TRBV27 with TRBJ2-1; no clear D. Germline V gives CDR1 MNHEY, CDR2 SMNVEV (reference sequence). Trimming shortened V by 3 bases and J by 6 bases, and 9 bases separated the two germline ends. The CDR3 is made up of 13 amino acids.

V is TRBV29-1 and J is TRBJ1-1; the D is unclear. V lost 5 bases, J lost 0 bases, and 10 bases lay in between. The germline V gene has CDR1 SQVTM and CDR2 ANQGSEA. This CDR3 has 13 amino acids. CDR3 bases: TGCAGCGTTCGGACGGAGATGAACACTGAAGCTTTCTTT. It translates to CSVRTEMNTEAFF. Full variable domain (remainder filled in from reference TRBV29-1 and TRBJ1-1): SAVISQKPSRDICQRGTSLTIQCQVDSQVTMMFWYRQQPGQSLTLIATANQGSEATYESGFVIDKFPISRPNLTFSTLTVSNMSPEDSSIYLCSVRTEMNTEAFFGQGTRLTVV.

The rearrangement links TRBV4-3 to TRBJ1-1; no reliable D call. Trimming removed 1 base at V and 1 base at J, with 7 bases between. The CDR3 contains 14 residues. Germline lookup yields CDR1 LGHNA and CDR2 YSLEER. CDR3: CASSQGKRNTEAFF. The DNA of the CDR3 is TGCGCCAGCAGCCAAGGTAAAAGGAACACTGAAGCTTTCTTT.

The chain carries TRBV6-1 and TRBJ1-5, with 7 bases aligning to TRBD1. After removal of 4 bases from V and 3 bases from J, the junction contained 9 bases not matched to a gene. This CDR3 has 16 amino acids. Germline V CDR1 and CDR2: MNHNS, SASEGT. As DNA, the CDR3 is TGTGCCAGCAGTGTCTCACAGGGGTCGCTCAATCAGCCCCAGCATTTT. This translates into CASSVSQGSLNQPQHF.

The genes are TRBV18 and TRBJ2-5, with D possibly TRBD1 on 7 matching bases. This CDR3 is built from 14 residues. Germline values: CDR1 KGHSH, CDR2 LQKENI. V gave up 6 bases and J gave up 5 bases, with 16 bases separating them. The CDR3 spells CASSPGGLGETQYF. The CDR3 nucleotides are TGTGCCAGCTCTCCAGGGGGGCTCGGGGAGACCCAGTACTTC.

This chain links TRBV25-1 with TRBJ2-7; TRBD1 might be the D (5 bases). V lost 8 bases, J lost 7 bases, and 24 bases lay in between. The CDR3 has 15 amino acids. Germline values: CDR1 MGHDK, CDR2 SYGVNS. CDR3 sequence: CASGVKGLTVREQYV. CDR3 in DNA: TGTGCCAGCGGGGTAAAGGGGCTAACGGTGAGGGAGCAGTACGTC.

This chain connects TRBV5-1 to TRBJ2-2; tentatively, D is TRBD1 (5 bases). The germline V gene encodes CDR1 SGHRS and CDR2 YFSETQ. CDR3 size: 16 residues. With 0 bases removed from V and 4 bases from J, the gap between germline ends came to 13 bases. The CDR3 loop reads CASSLDGRALTGELFF. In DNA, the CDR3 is TGCGCCAGCAGCTTGGATGGCAGGGCTCTCACCGGGGAGCTGTTTTTT.

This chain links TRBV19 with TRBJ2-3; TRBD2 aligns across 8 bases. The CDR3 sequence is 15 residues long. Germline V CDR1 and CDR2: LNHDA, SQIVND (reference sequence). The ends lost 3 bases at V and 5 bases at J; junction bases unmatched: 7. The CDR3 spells CASSISGSAKDTQYF. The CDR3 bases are TGTGCCAGTAGTATCAGCGGGAGCGCGAAAGATACGCAGTATTTT.

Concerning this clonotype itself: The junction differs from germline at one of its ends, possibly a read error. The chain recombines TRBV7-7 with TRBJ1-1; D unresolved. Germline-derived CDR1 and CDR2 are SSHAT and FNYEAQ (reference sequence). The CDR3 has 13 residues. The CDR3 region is CASSISHGTEAFF. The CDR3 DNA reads TGTGCTAGCAGCATCAGCCACGGCACTGAAGCTTTCTTT.

Here the CDR3 DNA reads TGTGCCAGCAGCTTAGCGGCCGGGTACAATGAGCAGTTCTTC. Its protein product is CASSLAAGYNEQFF. The chain uses TRBV7-9 and TRBJ2-1; no reliable D call. The CDR3 is 14 amino acids. In germline, CDR1 is SEHNR, CDR2 FQNEAQ (reference sequence). Trimming removed 0 bases from V and 4 bases from J, with 7 bases in between. Together with reference TRBV7-9 and TRBJ2-1, the CDR3 gives the full variable domain: DTGVSQNPRHKITKRGQNVTFRCDPISEHNRLYWYRQTLGQGPEFLTYFQNEAQLEKSRLLSDRFSAERPKGSFSTLEIQRTEQGDSAMYLCASSLAAGYNEQFFGPGTRLTVL.

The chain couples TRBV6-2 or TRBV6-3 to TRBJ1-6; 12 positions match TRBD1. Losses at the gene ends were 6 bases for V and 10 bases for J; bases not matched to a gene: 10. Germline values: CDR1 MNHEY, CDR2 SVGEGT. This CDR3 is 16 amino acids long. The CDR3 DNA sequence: TGTGCCAGCAGCCCCCTGGGACAGGGGGCGAAGTCACCCCTCCACTTT. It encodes CASSPLGQGAKSPLHF.

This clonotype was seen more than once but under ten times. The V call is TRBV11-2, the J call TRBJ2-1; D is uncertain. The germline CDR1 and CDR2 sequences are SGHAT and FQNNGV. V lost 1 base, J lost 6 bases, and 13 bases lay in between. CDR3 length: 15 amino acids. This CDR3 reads CASSLGLDGFNEQFF. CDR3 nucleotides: TGTGCCAGCAGCTTAGGCCTGGACGGATTCAATGAGCAGTTCTTC.